The clone carrying this TCR beta chain was found a few times. The antigen is unknown. This record belongs to a study of T cell repertoires in cytomegalovirus infection. Study information: Shared public TCR beta signatures pointed to both CMV infection and a matching HLA type.

J gave up 4 bases and V 2 bases, and 8 bases lay outside the gene matches. The V gene's germline CDR1 is SGHRS and CDR2 YFSETQ. The CDR3 has 17 residues. Broader study findings: Identification of carriers of CMV plus the relevant HLA was performed using cumulative public TCR beta family frequency. Clonotypes of TCR beta that were HLA-C-restricted and CMV-specific dominated the ex vivo response.

TCRdb ran MiXCR on the reads and lists one entry per CDR3 protein. This sample has approximately 750,000 distinct CDR3 sequences; 35% to 40% occur once, and the top ten carry 2.8%. This clonotype was obtained from a human donor in good health (CMV status not recorded). Some clones in this sample may be carry-over from other donors' samples. Sequencing was done on a sample of PBMCs. This chain connects TRBV5-1 to TRBJ2-2, with 10 bases identical to TRBD1. The CDR3: CASSFSPDRGSTGELFF. CDR3 nucleotides: TGCGCCAGCAGCTTTTCACCGGACAGGGGGAGCACCGGGGAGCTGTTTTTT.